This T cell receptor beta chain comes out of a study of beta chain features in type 1 diabetes. The overall study: Patient and healthy donor groups were alike in age, gender and cell yields. Findings and caveats of the study: Among type 1 diabetes patients, VDJ junctions had fewer insertions and more deletions. TCRB CDR3s were moderately but significantly shorter in Type 1 diabetes patients in all four CD4+ subsets. It was among patients, rather than healthy donors, that naive, central memory and Treg TCRB repertoires appeared more similar.

This CDR3 has 15 residues. Germline lookup yields CDR1 SGHRS and CDR2 YFSETQ. Trimming removed 4 bases from V and 6 bases from J; junction bases left unmatched: 8. On this clone itself: Its antigen is unknown.

The whole isolated RNA underwent reverse transcription, so sequencing captured expressed TCRB transcripts. About 3.9 million reads on average were seen across naive, central memory and regulatory T cell samples. Profiling relied on immunoSEQ multiplex PCR, and the TCRdb table lists in-frame clones only, not all of them. Found here are around 160,000 clones, 6.5% to 10% of them singletons; the top ten hold 0.45% to 0.6%. Sequenced input: central memory CD4+ T cells from blood. This TCR came from a woman under 30 with type 1 diabetes. The gene calls are TRBV5-1 and TRBJ2-1; 9 bases line up with TRBD2. Here the CDR3 DNA reads TGCGCCAGCAGCCAAGAAATAGCGGGAGTCAATGAGCAGTTCTTC. It codes for CASSQEIAGVNEQFF.